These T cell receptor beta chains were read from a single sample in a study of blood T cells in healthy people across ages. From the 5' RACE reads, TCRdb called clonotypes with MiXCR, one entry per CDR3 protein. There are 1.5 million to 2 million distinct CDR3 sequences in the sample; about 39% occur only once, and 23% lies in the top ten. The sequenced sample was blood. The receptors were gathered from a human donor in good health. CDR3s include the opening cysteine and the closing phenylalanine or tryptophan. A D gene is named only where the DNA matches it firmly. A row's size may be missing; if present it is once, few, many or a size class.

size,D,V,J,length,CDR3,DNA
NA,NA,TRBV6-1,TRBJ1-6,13,CASSEQGHSSLHF,TGTGCCAGCAGTGAACAGGGACATTCTTCCCTCCACTTT
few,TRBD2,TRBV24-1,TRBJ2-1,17,CATSDLRRGDTNNEQFF,TGTGCCACCAGTGATTTGAGGCGGGGGGATACCAACAATGAGCAGTTCTTC
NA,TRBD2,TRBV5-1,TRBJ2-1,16,CASSGGLAGIYNEQFF,TGCGCCAGCAGCGGCGGACTAGCGGGGATCTACAATGAGCAGTTCTTC
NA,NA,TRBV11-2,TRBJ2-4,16,CASSLTGAGAKNIQYF,TGTGCCAGCAGCTTAACTGGGGCAGGAGCCAAAAACATTCAGTACTTC
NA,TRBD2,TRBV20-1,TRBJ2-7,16,CSAPPLAGGPPYEQYF,TGCAGTGCCCCGCCCTTAGCGGGGGGGCCCCCCTACGAGCAGTACTTC
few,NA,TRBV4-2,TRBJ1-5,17,CASSQDLEGRDDQPQHF,TGTGCCAGCAGCCAAGATTTGGAGGGGAGGGACGATCAGCCCCAGCATTTT
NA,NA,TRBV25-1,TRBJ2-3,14,CASSEFSLTDTQYF,TGTGCCAGCAGTGAATTTTCCCTCACAGATACGCAGTATTTT
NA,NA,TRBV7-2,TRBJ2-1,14,CASSLETSYNEQFF,TGTGCCAGCAGCTTAGAGACCTCCTACAATGAGCAGTTCTTC
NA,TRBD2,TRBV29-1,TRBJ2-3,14,CSAAPGLHTDTQYF,TGCAGCGCCGCCCCGGGACTACACACAGATACGCAGTATTTT
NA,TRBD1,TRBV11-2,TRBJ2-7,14,CASRQTGGSCEQYF,TGTGCCAGCAGGCAGACAGGGGGGTCCTGCGAGCAGTACTTC
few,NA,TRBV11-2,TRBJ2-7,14,CASSSRGRDHEQYF,TGTGCCAGCAGCTCCCGCGGCAGGGACCACGAGCAGTACTTC
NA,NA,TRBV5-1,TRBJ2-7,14,CASSTDRERYEQYF,TGCGCCAGCAGCACGGACAGAGAGAGGTACGAGCAGTACTTC
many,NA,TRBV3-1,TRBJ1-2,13,CASSQAANYGYTF,TGCGCCAGCAGCCAAGCAGCTAACTATGGCTACACCTTC
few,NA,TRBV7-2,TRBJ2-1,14,CASSSRAVFDEQFF,TGTGCCAGCAGCTCTCGGGCGGTCTTCGATGAGCAGTTCTTC
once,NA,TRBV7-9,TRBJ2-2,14,CASSSDSGTGELFF,TGTGCCAGCAGCTCGGACAGTGGGACCGGGGAGCTGTTTTTT
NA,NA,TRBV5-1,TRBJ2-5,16,CASSLVPAGVGETQYF,TGCGCCAGCAGCTTGGTTCCAGCAGGGGTCGGAGAGACCCAGTACTTC
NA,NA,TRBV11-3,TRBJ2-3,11,CASSHGNTQYF,TGTGCCAGCAGCCATGGAAATACGCAGTATTTT
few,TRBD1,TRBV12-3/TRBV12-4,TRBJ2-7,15,CASRLGGSLSYEQYF,TGTGCCAGCAGGTTAGGGGGCTCCCTCTCCTACGAGCAGTACTTC
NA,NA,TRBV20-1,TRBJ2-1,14,CSAASRLDDNEQFF,TGCAGTGCTGCCTCCAGACTAGATGACAATGAGCAGTTCTTC
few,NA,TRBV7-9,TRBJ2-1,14,CASSWGRGFDEQFF,TGTGCCAGCAGCTGGGGGCGGGGGTTTGATGAGCAGTTCTTC
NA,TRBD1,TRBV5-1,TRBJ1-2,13,CASSLRTGHGYTF,TGCGCCAGCAGCTTACGGACAGGGCATGGCTACACCTTC
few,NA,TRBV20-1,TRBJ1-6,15,CSASLLARINSPLHF,TGCAGTGCTAGTCTACTAGCACGGATTAATTCACCCCTCCACTTT
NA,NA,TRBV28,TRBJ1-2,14,CASSGGSPIYGYTF,TGTGCCAGCAGTGGGGGGAGCCCGATCTATGGCTACACCTTC
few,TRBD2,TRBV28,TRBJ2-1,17,CASSLGRGGRRQETQFF,TGTGCCAGCAGTCTTGGGCGGGGGGGCCGGCGACAAGAGACCCAGTTCTTC
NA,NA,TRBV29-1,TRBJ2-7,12,CSVDYGSCEQYF,TGCAGCGTTGATTACGGGTCCTGCGAGCAGTACTTC
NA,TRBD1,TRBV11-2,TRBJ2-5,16,CASSSLTRQGQETQYF,TGTGCCAGCAGCTCCCTGACTCGACAGGGCCAGGAGACCCAGTACTTC
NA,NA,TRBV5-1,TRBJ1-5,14,CASSPEAGDQPQHF,TGCGCCAGCAGCCCAGAGGCAGGAGATCAGCCCCAGCATTTT
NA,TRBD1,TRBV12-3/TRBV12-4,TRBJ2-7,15,CASSRRTGGNYEQYF,TGTGCCAGCAGTCGCCGGACAGGGGGGAACTACGAGCAGTACTTC
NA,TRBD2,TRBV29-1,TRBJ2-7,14,CSVGLAGGPHEQYF,TGCAGCGTTGGGCTAGCGGGGGGGCCCCACGAGCAGTACTTC
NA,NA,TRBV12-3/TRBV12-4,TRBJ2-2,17,CASSFPTRDGGDGELFF,TGTGCCAGCAGTTTCCCTACCCGGGACGGTGGGGACGGAGAGCTGTTTTTT
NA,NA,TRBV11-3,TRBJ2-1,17,CASSPFTLRGEVYEQFF,TGTGCCAGCTCCCCTTTCACGCTGAGGGGAGAGGTCTATGAGCAGTTCTTC
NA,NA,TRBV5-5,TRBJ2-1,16,CASSSSTLSLGNEQFF,TGTGCCAGCAGCTCGTCGACACTCTCCCTAGGCAATGAGCAGTTCTTC
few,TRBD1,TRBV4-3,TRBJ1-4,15,CASSDPGQGNEKLFF,TGCGCCAGCAGCGATCCGGGACAGGGTAATGAAAAACTGTTTTTT
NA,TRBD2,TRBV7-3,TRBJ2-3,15,CASSLIPGGGDTQYF,TGTGCCAGCAGCTTAATTCCGGGGGGGGGAGATACGCAGTATTTT
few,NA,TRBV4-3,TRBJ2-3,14,CASSQDSAVDTQYF,TGCGCCAGCAGCCAAGACTCCGCCGTAGATACGCAGTATTTT
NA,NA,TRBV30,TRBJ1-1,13,CAWAERAYTEAFF,TGTGCCTGGGCGGAAAGGGCGTATACTGAAGCTTTCTTT
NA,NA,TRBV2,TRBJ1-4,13,CASSVIEDEKLFF,TGTGCCAGCAGTGTTATAGAGGATGAAAAACTGTTTTTT
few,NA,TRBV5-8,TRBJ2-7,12,CASSSIKREQYF,TGTGCCAGCAGCTCCATTAAGAGGGAGCAGTACTTC
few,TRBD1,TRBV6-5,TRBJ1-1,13,CASTRTGNTEAFF,TGTGCCAGCACCCGGACAGGGAACACTGAAGCTTTCTTT
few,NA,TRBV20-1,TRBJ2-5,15,CSARGPRLDQETQYF,TGCAGTGCTAGGGGCCCTCGACTAGACCAAGAGACCCAGTACTTC
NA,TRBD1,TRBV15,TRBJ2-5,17,CATNREKDRGIQETQYF,TGTGCCACCAACAGAGAAAAGGACAGGGGCATCCAAGAGACCCAGTACTTC
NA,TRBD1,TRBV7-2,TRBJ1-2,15,CASSPSRDRTYGYTF,TGTGCCAGCAGCCCCTCCCGGGACAGGACCTATGGCTACACCTTC
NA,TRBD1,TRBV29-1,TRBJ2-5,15,CSVENGNRGQFTQYF,TGCAGCGTTGAAAATGGGAACAGGGGGCAGTTTACCCAGTACTTC
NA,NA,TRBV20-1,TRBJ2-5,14,CSAPLPGLQETQYF,TGCAGTGCTCCCCTCCCGGGGCTACAAGAGACCCAGTACTTC
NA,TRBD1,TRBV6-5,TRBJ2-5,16,CASSYSGDRAQETQYF,TGTGCCAGCAGTTACTCGGGGGACAGGGCCCAAGAGACCCAGTACTTC
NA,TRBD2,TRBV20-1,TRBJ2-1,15,CSAGNGGAACNEQFF,TGCAGTGCTGGGAACGGGGGGGCGGCCTGCAATGAGCAGTTCTTC
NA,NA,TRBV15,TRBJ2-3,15,CATESRGGSTDTQYF,TGTGCCACCGAAAGTAGAGGGGGGTCCACAGATACGCAGTATTTT
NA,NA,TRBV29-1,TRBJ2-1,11,CSAEVGDEQFF,TGCAGCGCTGAAGTGGGGGATGAGCAGTTCTTC
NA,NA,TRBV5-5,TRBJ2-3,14,CANSFTLRTDTQYF,TGTGCCAACAGCTTTACACTCCGCACAGATACGCAGTATTTT
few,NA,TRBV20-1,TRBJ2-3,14,CSGWEGASTDTQYF,TGCAGCGGCTGGGAGGGGGCCAGCACAGATACGCAGTATTTT
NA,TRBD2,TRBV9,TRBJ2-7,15,CASSAFIGGNNEQYF,TGTGCCAGCAGCGCCTTTATCGGGGGGAACAATGAGCAGTACTTC
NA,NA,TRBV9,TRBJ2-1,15,CASSVDGGSHNEQFF,TGTGCCAGCAGCGTAGATGGGGGCAGCCACAATGAGCAGTTCTTC
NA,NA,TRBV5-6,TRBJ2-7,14,CASSFVSTEYEQYF,TGTGCCAGCAGCTTCGTCTCTACAGAATACGAGCAGTACTTC
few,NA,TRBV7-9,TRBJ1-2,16,CASSPRAWEGNYGYTF,TGTGCCAGCAGCCCTCGGGCTTGGGAAGGGAACTATGGCTACACCTTC
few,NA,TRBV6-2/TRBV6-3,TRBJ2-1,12,CATTGLFNEQFF,TGTGCCACCACGGGACTTTTCAATGAGCAGTTCTTC
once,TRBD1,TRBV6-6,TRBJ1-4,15,CASRRDRPTNEKLFF,TGTGCCAGCAGGCGGGACAGACCAACTAATGAAAAACTGTTTTTT
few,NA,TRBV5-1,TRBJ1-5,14,CASSLDSLDQPQHF,TGCGCCAGCAGCTTGGACAGCTTAGATCAGCCCCAGCATTTT
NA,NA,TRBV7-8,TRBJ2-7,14,CASSTRGGFYEQYF,TGTGCCAGCAGCACCAGAGGGGGGTTCTACGAGCAGTACTTC
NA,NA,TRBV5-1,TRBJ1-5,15,CASSRGDGTNQPQHF,TGCGCCAGCAGCCGAGGGGACGGTACCAATCAGCCCCAGCATTTT